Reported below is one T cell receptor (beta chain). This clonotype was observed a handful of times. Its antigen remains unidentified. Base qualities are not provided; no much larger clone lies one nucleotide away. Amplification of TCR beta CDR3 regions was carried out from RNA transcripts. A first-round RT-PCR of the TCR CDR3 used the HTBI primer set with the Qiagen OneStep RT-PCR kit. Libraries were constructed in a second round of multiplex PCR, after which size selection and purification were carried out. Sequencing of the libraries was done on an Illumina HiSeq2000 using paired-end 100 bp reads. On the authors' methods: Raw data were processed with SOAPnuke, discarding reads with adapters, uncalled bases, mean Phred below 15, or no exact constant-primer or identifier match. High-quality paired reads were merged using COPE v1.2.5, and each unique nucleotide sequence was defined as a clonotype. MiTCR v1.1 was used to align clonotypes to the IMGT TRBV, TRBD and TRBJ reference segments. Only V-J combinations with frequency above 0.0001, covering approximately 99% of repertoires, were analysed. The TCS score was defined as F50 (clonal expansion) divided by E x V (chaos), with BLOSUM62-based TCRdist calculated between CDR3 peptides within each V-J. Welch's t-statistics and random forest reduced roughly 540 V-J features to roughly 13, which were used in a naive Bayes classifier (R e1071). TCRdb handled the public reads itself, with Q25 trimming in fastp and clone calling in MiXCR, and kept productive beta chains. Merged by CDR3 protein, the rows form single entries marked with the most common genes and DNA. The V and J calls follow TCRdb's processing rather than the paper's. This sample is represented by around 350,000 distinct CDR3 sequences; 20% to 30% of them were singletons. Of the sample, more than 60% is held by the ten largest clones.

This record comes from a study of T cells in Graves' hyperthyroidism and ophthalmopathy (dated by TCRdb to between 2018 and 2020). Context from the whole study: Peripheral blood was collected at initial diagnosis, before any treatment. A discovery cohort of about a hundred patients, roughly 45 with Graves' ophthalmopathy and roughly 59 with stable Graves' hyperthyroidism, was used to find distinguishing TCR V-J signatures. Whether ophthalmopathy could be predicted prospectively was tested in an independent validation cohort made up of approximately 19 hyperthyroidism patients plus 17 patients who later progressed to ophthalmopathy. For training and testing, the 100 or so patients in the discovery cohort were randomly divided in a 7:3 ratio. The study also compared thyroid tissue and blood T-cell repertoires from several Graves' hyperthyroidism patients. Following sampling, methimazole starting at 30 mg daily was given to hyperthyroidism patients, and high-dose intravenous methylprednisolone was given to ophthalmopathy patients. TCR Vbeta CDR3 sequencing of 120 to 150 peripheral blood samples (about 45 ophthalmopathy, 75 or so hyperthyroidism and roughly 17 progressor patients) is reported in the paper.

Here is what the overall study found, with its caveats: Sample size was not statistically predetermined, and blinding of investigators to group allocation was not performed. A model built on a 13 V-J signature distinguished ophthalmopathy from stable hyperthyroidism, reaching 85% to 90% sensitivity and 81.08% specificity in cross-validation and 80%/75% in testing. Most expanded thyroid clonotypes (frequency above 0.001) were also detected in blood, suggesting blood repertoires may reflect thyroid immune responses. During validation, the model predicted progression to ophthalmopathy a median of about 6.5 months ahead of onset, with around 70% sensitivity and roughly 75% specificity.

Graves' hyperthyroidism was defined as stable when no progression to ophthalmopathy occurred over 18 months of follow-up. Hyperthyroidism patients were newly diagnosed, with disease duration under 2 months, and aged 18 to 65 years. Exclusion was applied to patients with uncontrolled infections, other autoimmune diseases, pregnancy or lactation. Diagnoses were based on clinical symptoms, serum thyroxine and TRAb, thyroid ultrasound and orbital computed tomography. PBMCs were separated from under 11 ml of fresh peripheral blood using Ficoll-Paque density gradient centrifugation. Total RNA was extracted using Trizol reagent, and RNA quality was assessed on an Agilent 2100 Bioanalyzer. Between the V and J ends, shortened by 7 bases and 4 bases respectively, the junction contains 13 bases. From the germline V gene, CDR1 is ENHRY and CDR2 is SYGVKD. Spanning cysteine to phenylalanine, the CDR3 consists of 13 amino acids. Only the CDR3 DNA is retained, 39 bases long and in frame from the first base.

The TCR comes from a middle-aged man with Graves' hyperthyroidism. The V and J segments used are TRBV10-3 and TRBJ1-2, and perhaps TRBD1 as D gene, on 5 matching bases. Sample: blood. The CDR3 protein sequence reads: CAINPDNGYGYTF. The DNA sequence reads TGTGCCATCAACCCGGACAATGGCTATGGCTACACCTTC.